What follows are 29 T cell receptor beta chains derived from one specimen sequenced in a study of beta chain features in type 1 diabetes. General observations from the study: When Type 1 diabetes patients were examined, their TCRB CDR3s proved moderately but significantly shorter in all four CD4+ subsets.

These receptors have no known antigen. Expressed TCRB transcripts were sequenced because the entire RNA isolate underwent reverse transcription. The repertoire was sequenced with immunoSEQ multiplex PCR; TCRdb's copy has only in-frame clones and lacks some. The table shows roughly 300,000 clones, with about a tenth occurring only once. What was sequenced was central memory CD4+ T cells from blood. The receptors were gathered from a young man with type 1 diabetes.

This clone was detected many times. In the same sample, other DNA sequences code for this CDR3. This sequence joins TRBV27 and TRBJ2-5; D possibly corresponds to TRBD1 (6 bases). V gave up 5 bases and J gave up 5 bases, with 12 bases separating them. Germline assignment: CDR1 MNHEY and CDR2 SMNVEV (reference sequence). The CDR3 loop spans 13 amino acids. CDR3 in amino acids: CASSHRVRETQYF. CDR3 in DNA: TGTGCCAGCAGTCACAGGGTCCGGGAGACCCAGTACTTC.

This chain links TRBV7-2 with TRBJ1-1; D remains unclear. CDR1 and CDR2 from the germline V gene are SGHTA and FQGNSA. CDR3 length: 13 amino acids. V gave up 5 bases and J gave up 2 bases, with 9 bases separating them. The CDR3 is CASSVQPNTEAFF. The CDR3 DNA is TGTGCCAGCAGCGTACAGCCCAACACTGAAGCTTTCTTT.

This clone has at least ten counts. Distinct nucleotide sequences in the sample also encode this CDR3. This sequence joins TRBV6-1 and TRBJ2-4; 8 bases fit TRBD1. This CDR3 is built from 16 residues. Germline CDR1 is MNHNS and CDR2 is SASEGT. V lost 4 bases, J lost 9 bases, and 14 bases stayed unmatched. The CDR3 bases are TGTGCCAGCAGTGGGCCTTTGGGTCAGGGGGCCGGCATTCAGTACTTC. This encodes CASSGPLGQGAGIQYF.

This clone was recorded a few times. V and J are TRBV2 and TRBJ2-1; no firm D call. CDR3 length: 13 amino acids. V was cut by 3 bases and J by 4 bases, with 7 bases left in between. Germline CDR1 is SNHLY and CDR2 is FYNNEI. CDR3 in amino acids: CASSEASYNEQFF. The CDR3 DNA is TGTGCCAGCAGTGAGGCTTCTTACAATGAGCAGTTCTTC.

The chain employs TRBV28 and TRBJ1-2, with 10 bases aligning to TRBD1. The trim removed 10 bases at V and 1 base at J, leaving 6 bases unmatched. The CDR3 runs to 14 residues. The germline V gene encodes CDR1 MDHEN and CDR2 SYDVKM. CDR3 amino acids: CATSRDRGNYGYTF. Written as DNA, the CDR3 is TGTGCCACCAGCCGGGACAGGGGTAACTATGGCTACACCTTC.

This clone has at least ten counts. The sample has other DNA sequences that encode this CDR3 too. The chain couples TRBV28 to TRBJ2-6, with 7 bases aligning to TRBD1. The ends lost 4 bases at V and 1 base at J; junction bases unmatched: 10. This CDR3 comprises 18 residues. Germline CDR1 is MDHEN and CDR2 is SYDVKM. CDR3 in DNA: TGTGCCAGCAGTTCCCGACAGGGCACTACTTCTGGGGCCAACGTCCTGACTTTC. Its translation: CASSSRQGTTSGANVLTF.

This clone was counted at least ten times. The CDR3 protein is CASSVGGGPNSPLHF. Written as DNA, the CDR3 is TGTGCCAGCAGCGTAGGTGGAGGACCTAATTCACCCCTCCACTTT. The gene calls are TRBV9 and TRBJ1-6; D is unresolved. Trimming shortened V by 0 bases and J by 6 bases, and 10 bases separated the two germline ends. The CDR3 is made up of 15 amino acids. Germline values: CDR1 SGDLS, CDR2 YYNGEE.

The chain combines TRBV7-2 with TRBJ2-7; TRBD1 aligns across 8 bases. V shed 3 bases, J shed 7 bases, and the junction held 11 bases outside the gene matches. Germline loops: CDR1 SGHTA, CDR2 FQGNSA. This CDR3 has 15 residues. This CDR3 reads CASSFFQGAPGEQYF. CDR3 DNA: TGTGCCAGCAGCTTTTTTCAGGGGGCTCCCGGGGAGCAGTACTTC.

The gene calls are TRBV25-1 and TRBJ1-1; maybe TRBD1 (5 bases). CDR1 and CDR2 from the germline V gene are MGHDK and SYGVNS. The CDR3 sequence is 16 residues long. Trimming removed 2 bases from V and 4 bases from J, with 17 bases in between. This CDR3 is CASSERAGRVGTEAFF. Here the CDR3 DNA reads TGTGCCAGCAGTGAACGGGCAGGGAGGGTCGGCACTGAAGCTTTCTTT.

In this sample, this clone turned up a few times. V usage is TRBV7-9 and J usage is TRBJ1-2; D might be TRBD1 (6 bases). Between the trimmed V and J ends, which lost 1 base and 5 bases, there was a span of 8 bases. The germline gives CDR1 SEHNR, CDR2 FQNEAQ (reference sequence). This CDR3 has 13 amino acids. The CDR3 reads CASSLEGGYGYTF. CDR3 coding DNA: TGTGCCAGCAGCTTAGAGGGGGGTTATGGCTACACCTTC.

The chain recombines TRBV7-2 with TRBJ2-3, with 11 bases matching TRBD2. Germline V gives CDR1 SGHTA, CDR2 FQGNSA. With 5 bases clipped from V and 7 bases from J, the junction kept 8 bases outside the gene matches. There are 15 residues in the CDR3. The CDR3 bases are TGTGCCAGCAGCCTCACGGGACTAGCGGTTTATACGCAGTATTTT. It yields the protein CASSLTGLAVYTQYF.

This sequence joins TRBV5-1 and TRBJ2-3; TRBD1 might be the D (5 bases). From germline, CDR1 is SGHRS and CDR2 YFSETQ. Trimming removed 4 bases at V and 1 base at J, with 10 bases between. The CDR3 extends over 14 amino acids. CDR3 sequence (DNA): TGCGCCAGCAGCGGGCAAGGGGGCACAGATACGCAGTATTTT. Its protein product is CASSGQGGTDTQYF.

This chain links TRBV25-1 with TRBJ1-4; unclear D gene. The CDR3 has 15 residues. V lost 6 bases and J 5 bases, leaving 16 bases between the germline ends. In germline, CDR1 is MGHDK, CDR2 SYGVNS. The CDR3, as DNA: TGTGCCAGCAGGAAAGGACTCAACACAAATGAAAAACTGTTTTTT. It encodes CASRKGLNTNEKLFF. Full variable domain (rest looked up from reference TRBV25-1 and TRBJ1-4): EADIYQTPRYLVIGTGKKITLECSQTMGHDKMYWYQQDPGMELHLIHYSYGVNSTEKGDLSSESTVSRIRTEHFPLTLESARPSHTSQYLCASRKGLNTNEKLFFGSGTQLSVL.

This clone has only a few counts. The chain employs TRBV7-6 and TRBJ2-7; D is ambiguous. The CDR3 extends over 12 amino acids. The V gene lost 2 bases and the J gene lost 4 bases, with 6 bases spanning the gap. Germline assignment: CDR1 SGHVS and CDR2 FNYEAQ. The CDR3 protein is CASSLSSYEQYF. The CDR3, as DNA: TGTGCCAGCAGCTTAAGTAGTTACGAGCAGTACTTC.

This clone turned up a few times. The V call is TRBV5-1, the J call TRBJ1-1; D call uncertain. The germline CDR1 and CDR2 sequences are SGHRS and YFSETQ. The CDR3 contains 14 residues. V shed 0 bases and J shed 1 base, with 7 bases lying between them. CDR3: CASSLDPSNTEAFF. The CDR3 DNA sequence: TGCGCCAGCAGCTTGGACCCGTCGAACACTGAAGCTTTCTTT.

There are a few counts of this clone. V and J are TRBV5-6 and TRBJ2-2; D is tentatively TRBD1 or TRBD2 (6 bases each). The CDR3 runs 16 residues. Germline CDR1 reads SGHDT; CDR2 reads YYEEEE. The V and J ends lost 0 bases and 5 bases respectively, with 14 bases between them. The CDR3 coding sequence is TGTGCCAGCAGCTTGGCCGGGCAGGGGAGGACCGGGGAGCTGTTTTTT. This gives the protein CASSLAGQGRTGELFF.

The table lists this clone with a few counts. The chain combines TRBV4-3 with TRBJ2-6; D unresolved. The V end was cut by 4 bases, the J end by 1 base, with 8 bases between. The CDR3 spans 15 residues. The germline gives CDR1 LGHNA, CDR2 YSLEER. The CDR3 DNA reads TGCGCCAGCAGCCCCGGGTGGTCTGGGGCCAACGTCCTGACTTTC. Encoded protein: CASSPGWSGANVLTF.

J is TRBJ2-2 and V is TRBV5-1, with D maybe TRBD1 (7 bases). Trimming removed 0 bases from V and 0 bases from J, with 15 bases in between. Looked up from germline, CDR1 is SGHRS and CDR2 is YFSETQ. The CDR3 runs to 18 residues. The CDR3 loop reads CASSLGGDREANTGELFF. The CDR3 coding sequence is TGCGCCAGCAGCTTGGGGGGCGACAGGGAGGCGAACACCGGGGAGCTGTTTTTT.

There are a few counts of this clone. The chain combines TRBV10-3 with TRBJ2-7; D could derive from TRBD1 or TRBD2 (7 bases each). Germline loops: CDR1 ENHRY, CDR2 SYGVKD. This CDR3 contains 13 residues. V gave up 7 bases and J gave up 1 base, with 11 bases separating them. The CDR3 here is CAITGGESYEQYF. DNA of the CDR3: TGTGCCATCACAGGGGGGGAATCCTACGAGCAGTACTTC.

This clone was recorded only once. This same CDR3 is encoded by further DNA sequences in the sample. This chain uses TRBV7-2 with TRBJ1-3; the D is unclear. Trimming pared 1 base from V and 0 bases from J, leaving 7 bases between. Per the germline V gene, CDR1 is SGHTA and CDR2 is FQGNSA. This CDR3 comprises 15 residues. This chain's CDR3 is CASSLGPDSGNTIYF. CDR3 coding DNA: TGTGCCAGCAGCTTAGGACCCGACTCTGGAAACACCATATATTTT.

This clone was seen more than once but under ten times. The gene calls are TRBV9 and TRBJ2-5; TRBD1 matches at 7 bases. This CDR3 is 14 amino acids long. V lost 4 bases, J lost 1 base, and 4 bases stayed unmatched. Germline V gene lookup returns CDR1 SGDLS and CDR2 YYNGEE. The CDR3 DNA reads as TGTGCCAGCAGCCAGGGACAGAGCCAAGAGACCCAGTACTTC. Translated, it gives CASSQGQSQETQYF.

This clone was detected only a few times. Other nucleotide sequences in the sample specify the same CDR3. The genes are TRBV5-1 and TRBJ2-5; 7 nucleotides match TRBD1. There are 14 residues in the CDR3. The V gene end was trimmed by 4 bases and the J gene end by 5 bases; junction bases not matched to a gene: 8. Germline V gene sequence: CDR1 SGHRS, CDR2 YFSETQ. CDR3 amino acids: CASSPGQAIETQYF. DNA for the CDR3: TGCGCCAGCAGCCCTGGACAGGCTATCGAGACCCAGTACTTC.

This clone has only a few counts. The V call is TRBV25-1, the J call TRBJ2-7, with D maybe TRBD2 (6 bases). Looked up from germline, CDR1 is MGHDK and CDR2 is SYGVNS. Trimming removed 3 bases at V and 7 bases at J, with 16 bases between. This CDR3 has 14 residues. For the CDR3, the DNA is TGTGCCAGCAGTGAGGACGGCCAGGGAGGAGAGCAGTACTTC. Encoded protein: CASSEDGQGGEQYF.

The CDR3 here is CASSPGEVTDTQYF. The DNA of the CDR3 is TGCGCCAGCAGCCCAGGGGAGGTGACAGATACGCAGTATTTT. This rearrangement joins TRBV5-1 to TRBJ2-3; the D call may be TRBD1 or TRBD2 (6 bases each). V was cut by 4 bases and J by 3 bases, with 12 bases left in between. Germline CDR1 and CDR2: SGHRS and YFSETQ. The CDR3 totals 14 residues.

This clone was seen more than once but under ten times. The rearrangement joins TRBV5-1 to TRBJ1-1; TRBD1 might be the D (5 bases). Germline V gene data show CDR1 as SGHRS and CDR2 as YFSETQ. Trimming removed 0 bases from V and 5 bases from J, with 14 bases in between. CDR3 size: 15 residues. The CDR3 here is CASSLAGTPGTEAFF. The CDR3 bases are TGCGCCAGCAGCTTGGCCGGGACTCCAGGGACTGAAGCTTTCTTT.

This clone was counted ten times or more. It is unclear where the CDR3 begins or ends on the DNA, so no DNA is shown, and the CDR3 is as TCRdb lists it. The CDR3 spells CASSSSTGRSYEQYF. The chain joins TRBV2 to TRBJ2-7; the D segment call TRBD1 is taken from the table without a DNA check. CDR1 is SNHLY, CDR2 FYNNEI, per germline. 15 amino acids form the CDR3, both terminal residues included.

There are a few counts of this clone. The rearrangement joins TRBV14 to TRBJ2-7; D gene uncertain. V was trimmed by 1 base and J by 0 bases, leaving 7 bases between them. CDR1 and CDR2 (germline): SGHDN, FVKESK. This CDR3 is 14 amino acids long. CDR3 sequence: CASSQVQLSYEQYF. CDR3 sequence (DNA): TGTGCCAGCAGCCAAGTTCAGCTCTCCTACGAGCAGTACTTC.

This clone appeared many times. The V call is TRBV7-2, the J call TRBJ2-2; 8 bases fit TRBD1. Germline lookup yields CDR1 SGHTA and CDR2 FQGNSA. V was pared by 4 bases and J by 7 bases, with 5 bases of the junction left unmatched. CDR3 length: 14 residues. CDR3 bases: TGTGCCAGCAGCTCGGGACAGGAGAACGGGGAGCTGTTTTTT. Translating it yields CASSSGQENGELFF.

A note on this clone: Other DNA variants within this sample encode the same CDR3. This chain uses TRBV6-1 with TRBJ2-7; D is ambiguous. V lost 3 bases and J 2 bases, leaving 5 bases between the germline ends. The CDR3 loop spans 12 amino acids. Germline V gives CDR1 MNHNS, CDR2 SASEGT. The CDR3 region is CASSDGTYEQYF. The CDR3 DNA reads TGTGCCAGCAGTGACGGAACCTACGAGCAGTACTTC.